This T cell receptor beta chain emerged from a study of T cell responses to AZD1222 COVID-19 vaccine. Produced via immunoSEQ multiplex PCR; TCRdb's table is partial and in-frame only. The sample gives 100,000 to 150,000 clones, about 86% of which show up once; 9.5% to 15% is in the top ten. The germline gives CDR1 SGHAT, CDR2 FQNNGV. The germline V and J ends were trimmed by 5 bases and 3 bases, with 11 bases remaining between them. There are 13 residues in the CDR3. Sample: peripheral blood, taken on day 0 of AZD1222 vaccination. The V gene is TRBV11-2, the J gene TRBJ2-7; no clear D gene. This TCR came from an adult in good health. The CDR3 sequence is CASSPGHLYEQYF. The CDR3 DNA reads TGTGCCAGCAGCCCAGGTCATCTCTACGAGCAGTACTTC. The whole variable domain, remainder taken from reference TRBV11-2 and TRBJ2-7, is EAGVAQSPRYKIIEKRQSVAFWCNPISGHATLYWYQQILGQGPKLLIQFQNNGVVDDSQLPKDRFSAERLKGVDSTLKIQPAKLEDSAVYLCASSPGHLYEQYFGPGTRLTVT.